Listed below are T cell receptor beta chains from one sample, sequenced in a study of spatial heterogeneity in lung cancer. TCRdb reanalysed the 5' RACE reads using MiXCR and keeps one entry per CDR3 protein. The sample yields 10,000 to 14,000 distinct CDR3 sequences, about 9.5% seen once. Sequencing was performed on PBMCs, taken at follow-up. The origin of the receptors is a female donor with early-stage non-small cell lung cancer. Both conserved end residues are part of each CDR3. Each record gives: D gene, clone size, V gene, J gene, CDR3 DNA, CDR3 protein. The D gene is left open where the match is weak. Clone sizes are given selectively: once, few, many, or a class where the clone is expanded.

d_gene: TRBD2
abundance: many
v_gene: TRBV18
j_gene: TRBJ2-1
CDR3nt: TGTGCCAGCTCACCAATGAGGCAGCGGGAGGGGAATGAGCAGTTCTTC
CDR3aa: CASSPMRQREGNEQFF

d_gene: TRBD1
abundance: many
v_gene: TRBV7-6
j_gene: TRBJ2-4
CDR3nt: TGTGCCAGCAGCGGGGGGACAGGGGGCTTTCAGTACTTC
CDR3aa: CASSGGTGGFQYF

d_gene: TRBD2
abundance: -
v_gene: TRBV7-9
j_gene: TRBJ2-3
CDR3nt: TGTGCCAGCAGCTCCAAGATAGCGGGAAGCACAGATACGCAGTATTTT
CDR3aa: CASSSKIAGSTDTQYF

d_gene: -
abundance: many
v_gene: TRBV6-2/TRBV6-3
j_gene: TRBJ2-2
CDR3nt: TGTGCCAGCAGTTACTCGATAGACCCAACTAGCCCAGACACCGGGGAGCTGTTTTTT
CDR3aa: CASSYSIDPTSPDTGELFF

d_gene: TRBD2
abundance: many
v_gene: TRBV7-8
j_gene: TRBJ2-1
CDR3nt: TGTGCCAGCAGCCACGGGACTACGGGCAATGAGCAGTTCTTC
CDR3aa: CASSHGTTGNEQFF

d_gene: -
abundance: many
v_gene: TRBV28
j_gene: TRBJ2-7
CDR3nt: TGTGCCAGCAGTTTAAGCGGTTACGAGCAGTACTTC
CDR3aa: CASSLSGYEQYF

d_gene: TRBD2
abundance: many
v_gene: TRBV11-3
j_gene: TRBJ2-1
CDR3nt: TGTGCCAGCAGCTTAGGTACTAGCGGGGATAATGAGCAGTTCTTC
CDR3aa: CASSLGTSGDNEQFF

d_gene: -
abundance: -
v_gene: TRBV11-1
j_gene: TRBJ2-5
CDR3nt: TGTGCCAGCAGCTTACCTCTGGGGCAGAAAGAGACCCAGTACTTC
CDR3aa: CASSLPLGQKETQYF

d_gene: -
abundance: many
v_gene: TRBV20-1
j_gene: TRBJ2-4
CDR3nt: TGCAGTGCTAGCTCTTTCGGATCCGGAAACATTCAGTACTTC
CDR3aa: CSASSFGSGNIQYF

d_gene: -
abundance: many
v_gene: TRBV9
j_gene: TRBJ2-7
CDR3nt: -
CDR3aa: CQGYECEQYF

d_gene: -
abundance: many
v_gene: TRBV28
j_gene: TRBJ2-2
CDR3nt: TGTGCCAGCAGTTCGAGGACCGGGGAGCTGTTTTTT
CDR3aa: CASSSRTGELFF

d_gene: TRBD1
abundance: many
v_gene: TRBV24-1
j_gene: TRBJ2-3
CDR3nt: TGTGCCACCAGTGACCCCGGACAGGGGAGGTCAGATACGCAGTATTTT
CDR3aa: CATSDPGQGRSDTQYF

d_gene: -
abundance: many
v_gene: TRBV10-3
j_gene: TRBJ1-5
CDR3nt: TGTGCCATCAGTGGGTTTAAGAATCAGCCCCAGCATTTT
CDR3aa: CAISGFKNQPQHF

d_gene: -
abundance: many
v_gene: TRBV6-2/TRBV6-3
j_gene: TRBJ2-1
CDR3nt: TGTGCCAGCAGCCTAGCTGGGGGTGGTTACAATGAGCAGTTCTTC
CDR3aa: CASSLAGGGYNEQFF

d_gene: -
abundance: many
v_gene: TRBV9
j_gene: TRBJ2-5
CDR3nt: TGTGCCAGCAGCGTAGATAACAGCCCGGAGGCCCAGTACTTC
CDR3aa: CASSVDNSPEAQYF

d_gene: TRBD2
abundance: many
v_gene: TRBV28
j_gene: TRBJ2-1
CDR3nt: TGTGCCAGCCTTCCGGGACTAGCGGGATCTGAGCAGTTCTTC
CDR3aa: CASLPGLAGSEQFF

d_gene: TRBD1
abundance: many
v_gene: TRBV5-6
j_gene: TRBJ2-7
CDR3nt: TGTGCCAGCAGCTTGGGAGTTTGGGACAGGAACTCCTACGAGCAGTACTTC
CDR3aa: CASSLGVWDRNSYEQYF

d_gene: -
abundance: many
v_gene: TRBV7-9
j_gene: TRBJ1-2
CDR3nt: TGTGCCAGCAGCCCACGGACCTCGACGGGTGGCTACACCTTC
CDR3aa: CASSPRTSTGGYTF

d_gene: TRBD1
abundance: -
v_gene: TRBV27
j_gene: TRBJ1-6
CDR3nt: TGTGCCAGCAAGTGGAGACAGGGAAACTCACCCCTCCACTTT
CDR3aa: CASKWRQGNSPLHF

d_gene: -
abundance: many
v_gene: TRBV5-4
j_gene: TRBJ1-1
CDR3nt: TGTGCCAGCAGCTTGGACGATCGAAGGGGCCCGAACACTGAAGCTTTCTTT
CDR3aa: CASSLDDRRGPNTEAFF

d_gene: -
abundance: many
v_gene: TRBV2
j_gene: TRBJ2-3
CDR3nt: TGTGCCAGCAGTGGGACGATACAGGAGTATTTT
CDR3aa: CASSGTIQEYF

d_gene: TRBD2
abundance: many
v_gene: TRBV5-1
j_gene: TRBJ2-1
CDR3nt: TGCGCCAGCAGCTTTGTCGCGGGGGGGCAAAATGAGCAGTTCTTC
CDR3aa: CASSFVAGGQNEQFF

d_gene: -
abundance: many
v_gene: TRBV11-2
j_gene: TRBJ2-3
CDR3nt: TGTGCCAGCAGCTTATTTGGCGGGGGCACAGATACGCAGTATTTT
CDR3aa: CASSLFGGGTDTQYF

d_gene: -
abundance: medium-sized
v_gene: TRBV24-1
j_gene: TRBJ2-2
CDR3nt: TGTGCCACCAGTGATCCCGACAGAAACACCGGGGAGCTGTTTTTT
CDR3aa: CATSDPDRNTGELFF

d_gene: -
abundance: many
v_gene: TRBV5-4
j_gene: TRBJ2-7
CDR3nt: TGTGCCAGCAGCTTACCGGGGATTGACGAGCAGTACTTC
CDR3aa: CASSLPGIDEQYF

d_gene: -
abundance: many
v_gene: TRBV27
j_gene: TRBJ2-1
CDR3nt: TGTGCCAGCAGTATCACTAGAGGCTCCTACAATGAGCAGTTCTTC
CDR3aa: CASSITRGSYNEQFF

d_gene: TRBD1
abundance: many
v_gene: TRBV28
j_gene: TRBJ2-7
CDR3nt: TGTGCCAGCACCTCCACCGGGACAGACACACGTAGCTCCTACGAGCAGTACTTC
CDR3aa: CASTSTGTDTRSSYEQYF

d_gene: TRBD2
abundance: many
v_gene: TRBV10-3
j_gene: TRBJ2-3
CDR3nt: TGTGCCATCAGTGAGTCGTGGGCTAGCGGGGACCTTCGGGATACGCAGTATTTT
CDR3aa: CAISESWASGDLRDTQYF

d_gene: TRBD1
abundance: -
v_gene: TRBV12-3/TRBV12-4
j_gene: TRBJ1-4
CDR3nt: TGTGCCAGCAGCCAAGGGACAGGGGGTGAAAAACTGTTTTTT
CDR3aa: CASSQGTGGEKLFF

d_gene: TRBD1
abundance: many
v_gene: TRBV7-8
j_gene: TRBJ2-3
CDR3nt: TGTGCCAGCAGGGACAGGGTCCCAGATACGCAGTATTTT
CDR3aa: CASRDRVPDTQYF

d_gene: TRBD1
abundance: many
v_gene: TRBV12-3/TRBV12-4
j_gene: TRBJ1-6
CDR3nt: TGTGCCAGCAGTTTGGGACAGGGGGGTTCACCCCTCCACTTT
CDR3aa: CASSLGQGGSPLHF

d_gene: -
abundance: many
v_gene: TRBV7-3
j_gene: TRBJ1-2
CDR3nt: TGTGCCAGCAGCCTCGACAGCCTAGGAGGCTACACCTTC
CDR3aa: CASSLDSLGGYTF

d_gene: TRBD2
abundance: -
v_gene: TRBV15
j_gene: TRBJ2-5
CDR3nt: TGTGCCACCAGCAAAGGACTAGCGGGGTTGGAGACCCAGTACTTC
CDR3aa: CATSKGLAGLETQYF

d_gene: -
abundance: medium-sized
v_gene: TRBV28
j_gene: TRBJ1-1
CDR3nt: TGTGCCAGCAGTTTAAGTGTCACTGAAGCTTTCTTT
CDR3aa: CASSLSVTEAFF

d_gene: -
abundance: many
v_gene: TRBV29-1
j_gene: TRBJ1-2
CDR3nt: TGCAGCGTTGATCGTATTCCGAGGGATGGCTACACCTTC
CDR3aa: CSVDRIPRDGYTF

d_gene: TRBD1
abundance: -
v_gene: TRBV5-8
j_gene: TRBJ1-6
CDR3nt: TGTGCCAGCAGCCTTGACAGGGCTTCACCCCTCCACTTT
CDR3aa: CASSLDRASPLHF

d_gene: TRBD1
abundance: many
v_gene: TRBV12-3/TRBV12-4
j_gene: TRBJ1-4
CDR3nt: TGTGCCAGCAGTTCGGGACAGGGGAATGAAAAACTGTTTTTT
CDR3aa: CASSSGQGNEKLFF

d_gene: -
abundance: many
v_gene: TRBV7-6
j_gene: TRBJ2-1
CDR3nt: TGTGCCAGCCTACTATGGGGCTGGATGGCACAGGGCAATAACAATGAGCAGTTCTTC
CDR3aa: CASLLWGWMAQGNNNEQFF